Listed here are 28 T cell receptor beta chains from one sample, sequenced in a study of T cell repertoires in cytomegalovirus infection. One entry per CDR3 protein, called by TCRdb with MiXCR from the reads. The sample yields 400,000 to 550,000 distinct CDR3 sequences, about 11% seen once. Specimen: PBMCs. These receptors came from a human donor in good health (CMV status not recorded). Some clones in this sample may be carry-over from other donors' samples.

This clonotype was recorded at least ten times. CDR3 amino acids: CASSSTGAGQPQHF. The CDR3 DNA is TGCGCCAGCAGCTCCACAGGGGCGGGTCAGCCCCAGCATTTT. The V gene is TRBV5-1, the J gene TRBJ1-5; TRBD1 matches 7 bases. From germline, CDR1 is SGHRS and CDR2 YFSETQ. V dropped 3 bases and J dropped 6; count of bases not matched to a gene: 6. The CDR3 loop spans 14 amino acids.

This clonotype was counted between two and nine times. The chain carries TRBV20-1 and TRBJ1-5; TRBD1 matches at 11 bases. CDR1 DFQATT and CDR2 SNEGSKA come from the germline V gene (reference sequence). The CDR3 runs to 14 residues. The J segment lost 5 bases and the V segment lost 6 bases, leaving 6 bases of the junction unmatched. The CDR3 is CSAWRTGGHQPQHF. The CDR3 DNA is TGCAGTGCCTGGAGGACAGGGGGCCATCAGCCCCAGCATTTT.

Remarks on this clonotype: Compared with germline, one end of the junction differs, possibly owing to a read error. The chain uses TRBV23-1 and TRBJ2-7, with D unclear. TRBV23-1 has ORF status, its function being uncertain. The CDR3 sequence is 8 residues long. The CDR3 bases are TGCGCCAGCAGTCCTACAAAGTTC. Amino acids: CASSPTKF.

This clonotype occurred many times. The V call is TRBV11-2, the J call TRBJ2-1; no reliable D call. The CDR3 is made up of 18 amino acids. V lost 1 base and J 7 bases, leaving 23 bases between the germline ends. The germline V gene has CDR1 SGHAT and CDR2 FQNNGV. CDR3 bases: TGTGCCAGCAGCTTAGGACCCCGGCGCGTTTTATGGTGGAATGAGCAGTTCTTC. As protein: CASSLGPRRVLWWNEQFF.

This clonotype was seen ten or more times. The chain is built from TRBV7-6 and TRBJ1-3, with D perhaps matching TRBD1 (5 bases). There are 17 residues in the CDR3. Germline loops: CDR1 SGHVS, CDR2 FNYEAQ. Between the trimmed V and J ends, which lost 5 bases and 0 bases, there was a span of 17 bases. The chain's CDR3 is CASSPWGGGTSGNTIYF. The CDR3 DNA reads TGTGCCAGCAGCCCCTGGGGCGGCGGGACCTCTGGAAACACCATATATTTT.

This clonotype has ten or more counts. The chain carries TRBV5-1 and TRBJ1-4; 7 bases match TRBD1. The germline CDR1 and CDR2 sequences are SGHRS and YFSETQ. V lost 0 bases to trimming and J lost 5 bases; unmatched junction nucleotides: 7. The CDR3 runs 16 residues. The CDR3 sequence: CASSLGPRDRNEKLFF. CDR3 DNA: TGCGCCAGCAGCTTGGGTCCCCGGGACAGAAATGAAAAACTGTTTTTT.

This clonotype was found many times. This chain connects TRBV18 to TRBJ2-2; D unclear. This CDR3 contains 16 residues. The germline V and J ends were trimmed by 2 bases and 6 bases, with 16 bases remaining between them. Germline loops: CDR1 KGHSH, CDR2 LQKENI. This chain's CDR3 is CASSPGTGLLAGELFF. The CDR3 DNA reads TGTGCCAGCTCACCAGGAACCGGCCTCCTGGCCGGGGAGCTGTTTTTT.

The chain's CDR3 is CASSQPSGGGANNEQFF. The DNA of the CDR3 is TGTGCCAGCAGCCAACCCTCTGGCGGGGGGGCTAACAATGAGCAGTTCTTC. The chain links TRBV3-1 to TRBJ2-1; 9 bases align to TRBD2. The germline V gene encodes CDR1 LGHDT and CDR2 YNNKEL (reference sequence). The junction had 10 bases not matched to a gene; V was cut back by 2 bases and J by 5 bases. CDR3 length equals 17 residues.

This clonotype was observed a handful of times. V and J are TRBV5-1 and TRBJ1-6; D uncertain. Trimming pared 1 base from V and 9 bases from J, leaving 11 bases between. The CDR3 runs to 14 residues. Germline CDR1 reads SGHRS; CDR2 reads YFSETQ. The CDR3 sequence: CASSLTGNGSPLHF. The CDR3 DNA follows: TGCGCCAGCAGCTTGACGGGGAACGGTTCACCCCTCCACTTT. Full variable domain (rest looked up from reference TRBV5-1 and TRBJ1-6): KAGVTQTPRYLIKTRGQQVTLSCSPISGHRSVSWYQQTPGQGLQFLFEYFSETQRNKGNFPGRFSGRQFSNSRSEMNVSTLELGDSALYLCASSLTGNGSPLHFGNGTRLTVT.

This clonotype was seen repeatedly, ten times or more. The rearrangement links TRBV20-1 to TRBJ2-2; D call uncertain. The CDR3 consists of 11 residues. Germline-derived CDR1 and CDR2 are DFQATT and SNEGSKA (reference sequence). The V end was cut by 7 bases, the J end by 7 bases, with 10 bases between. For the CDR3, the DNA is TGCAGTGGTAATGCAGGCGGGGAGCTGTTTTTT. It codes for CSGNAGGELFF.

This clonotype was observed many times. J is TRBJ2-5 and V is TRBV3-1; the match to TRBD2 covers 13 bases. The CDR3 is 16 amino acids. V shed 3 bases, J shed 4 bases, and the junction held 5 bases outside the gene matches. The germline V gene has CDR1 LGHDT and CDR2 YNNKEL (reference sequence). The CDR3 here is CASSQGLAGKGETQYF. CDR3 sequence (DNA): TGTGCCAGCAGCCAGGGACTAGCGGGGAAAGGAGAGACCCAGTACTTC.

This clonotype appeared many times. The chain combines TRBV7-9 with TRBJ1-1; the D is unclear. V lost 2 bases and J lost 3, with 13 bases in between. The CDR3 length is 15 residues. Germline values: CDR1 SEHNR, CDR2 FQNEAQ (reference sequence). DNA of the CDR3: TGTGCCAGCAGCTTACCCGAAACTGAGGACACTGAAGCTTTCTTT. It yields the protein CASSLPETEDTEAFF.

This clonotype came up many times. This chain connects TRBV15 to TRBJ2-1, with a tentative D call TRBD1 (6 bases). CDR3 size: 13 residues. Germline CDR1 and CDR2: LNHNV and YYDKDF (reference sequence). Trimming took off 0 bases at V and 8 bases at J, with 8 bases between the two ends. As DNA, the CDR3 is TGTGCCACCAGCAGAGATACAGGGTATGAGCAGTTCTTC. The encoded protein is CATSRDTGYEQFF.

This clonotype was counted ten times or more. The chain couples TRBV25-1 to TRBJ1-5; 8 bases align to TRBD1. Germline V gene sequence: CDR1 MGHDK, CDR2 SYGVNS. The CDR3 length is 15 residues. V shed 4 bases and J 2 bases; nucleotides not matched to a gene: 4. Here the CDR3 DNA reads TGTGCCAGCAGTGCTGACAGGGGAGGCAATCAGCCCCAGCATTTT. This translates into CASSADRGGNQPQHF. Full variable domain (remainder filled in from reference TRBV25-1 and TRBJ1-5): EADIYQTPRYLVIGTGKKITLECSQTMGHDKMYWYQQDPGMELHLIHYSYGVNSTEKGDLSSESTVSRIRTEHFPLTLESARPSHTSQYLCASSADRGGNQPQHFGDGTRLSIL.

This clonotype occurred a few times. This rearrangement joins TRBV15 to TRBJ1-6; 8 positions match TRBD1. Germline CDR1 reads LNHNV; CDR2 reads YYDKDF (reference sequence). The CDR3 has 17 residues. V shed 0 bases, J shed 9 bases, and the junction held 10 bases outside the gene matches. CDR3 loop: CATSRDPPTGEPSPLHF. DNA for the CDR3: TGTGCCACCAGCAGAGACCCCCCGACAGGGGAACCTTCACCCCTCCACTTT.

In this sample, this clonotype turned up many times. This rearrangement joins TRBV6-2 or TRBV6-3 to TRBJ2-1; 9 positions match TRBD2. The germline gives CDR1 MNHEY, CDR2 SVGEGT. This CDR3 is built from 15 residues. V shed 0 bases, J shed 14 bases, and the junction held 11 bases outside the gene matches. The CDR3 DNA is TGTGCCAGCAGTTACTCCGCCGGGACTAGCATAAGTGAGTTCTTC. Protein product: CASSYSAGTSISEFF.

This clonotype was detected ten times or more. This rearrangement joins TRBV28 to TRBJ2-5; 12 bases agree with TRBD2. This CDR3 is built from 16 residues. The ends lost 3 bases at V and 1 base at J; junction bases unmatched: 3. Germline assignment: CDR1 MDHEN and CDR2 SYDVKM. CDR3 in DNA: TGTGCCAGCAGTTTGACTAGCGGGGGACTCCAAGAGACCCAGTACTTC. It is translated as CASSLTSGGLQETQYF.

This clonotype appeared many times. The junction departs from the called germline gene at one end, perhaps through a read error. V and J are TRBV7-7 and TRBJ2-1, with TRBD2 matching 9 bases. CDR1 is SSHAT and CDR2 is FNYEAQ in the germline V gene (reference sequence). The length of the CDR3 is 15 residues. The CDR3 is CASSPTASGTNEQFF. CDR3 DNA sequence: TGTGCTAGCAGCCCCACAGCTAGCGGGACAAATGAGCAGTTCTTC.

This chain connects TRBV13 to TRBJ2-1, with 9 bases aligning to TRBD1. Germline V CDR1 and CDR2: PRHDT, FYEKMQ (reference sequence). Germline trimming cut 5 bases from V and 7 bases from J; bases unmatched to any gene: 9. This CDR3 is 15 amino acids long. Here the CDR3 DNA reads TGTGCCAGCAGCCCCGGGACAGGGCGCCGTAATGAGCAGTTCTTC. Residues: CASSPGTGRRNEQFF.

This clonotype was picked up many times. The V gene is TRBV28, the J gene TRBJ2-5; D may be TRBD1 or TRBD2 (5 bases each). The length of the CDR3 is 10 residues. V dropped 8 bases and J dropped 11 bases, with 12 bases sitting between them. Germline lookup yields CDR1 MDHEN and CDR2 SYDVKM. Written as DNA, the CDR3 is TGTGCCAGCGGACCGAGGGGTCAGTACTTC. Translation gives CASGPRGQYF. Looking up the rest from reference TRBV28 and TRBJ2-5 gives the full variable domain: DVKVTQSSRYLVKRTGEKVFLECVQDMDHENMFWYRQDPGLGLRLIYFSYDVKMKEKGDIPEGYSVSREKKERFSLILESASTNQTSMYLCASGPRGQYFGPGTRLLVL.

This chain connects TRBV6-2 or TRBV6-3 to TRBJ2-7; TRBD1 might be the D (6 bases). V was pared by 0 bases and J by 0 bases, with 12 bases between. Germline CDR1 and CDR2: MNHEY and SVGEGT. The CDR3 spans 16 residues. The CDR3 spells CASSYSSTGSSYEQYF. The CDR3 DNA reads TGTGCCAGCAGTTACTCCTCAACAGGGAGCTCCTACGAGCAGTACTTC.

This clonotype came up a few times. The V gene is TRBV12-3 or TRBV12-4, the J gene TRBJ2-3, with 13 bases that match TRBD2. This CDR3 contains 14 residues. J gave up 7 bases and V 8 bases, and 6 bases lay outside the gene matches. As DNA, the CDR3 is TGTGCCAGCCCCCGGGGACTAGCGGGGTATACGCAGTATTTT. This sequence encodes CASPRGLAGYTQYF.

V gene TRBV5-1 combines with J gene TRBJ1-2; a possible D gene is TRBD1 (6 bases). The CDR3 spans 13 residues. CDR1 and CDR2 (germline): SGHRS, YFSETQ. With 2 bases removed from V and 6 bases from J, the gap between germline ends came to 11 bases. CDR3 bases: TGCGCCAGCAGCTTACAGGGATTTGATGGCTACACCTTC. This encodes CASSLQGFDGYTF.

This clonotype has ten or more counts. The rearrangement uses TRBV6-1 and TRBJ2-4; 8 nucleotides agree with TRBD2. CDR3 length: 11 residues. V lost 10 bases, J lost 15 bases, and 11 bases stayed unmatched. Germline V gene sequence: CDR1 MNHNS, CDR2 SASEGT. Here the CDR3 reads CATDAQRETYF. The DNA for the CDR3 is TGTGCCACCGACGCCCAGCGGGAGACGTACTTC.

This clonotype has more than one count but fewer than ten. The chain employs TRBV7-6 and TRBJ1-1; no definite D call. The V gene lost 2 bases and the J gene lost 1 base, with 11 bases spanning the gap. Germline CDR1 is SGHVS and CDR2 is FNYEAQ. The CDR3 spans 15 residues. The DNA for the CDR3 is TGTGCCAGCAGCTTAACGGGTGATCCGAACACTGAAGCTTTCTTT. Residues: CASSLTGDPNTEAFF.

This clonotype was seen many times. The rearrangement links TRBV2 to TRBJ2-5; D may be TRBD1 or TRBD2 (5 bases each). V was clipped by 6 bases and J by 4 bases, with 24 bases between them. Germline V gene data show CDR1 as SNHLY and CDR2 as FYNNEI. The CDR3 loop spans 17 amino acids. The CDR3 sequence is CASRLSGQGGERETQYF. The CDR3 nucleotides are TGTGCCAGCAGACTGAGCGGTCAGGGCGGTGAGCGAGAGACCCAGTACTTC. The full variable domain, rest sourced from reference TRBV2 and TRBJ2-5, is EPEVTQTPSHQVTQMGQEVILRCVPISNHLYFYWYRQILGQKVEFLVSFYNNEISEKSEIFDDQFSVERPDGSNFTLKIRSTKLEDSAMYFCASRLSGQGGERETQYFGPGTRLLVL.

Comment on this clonotype: A much larger clonotype is one base distant, so this may be a read error. This rearrangement joins TRBV29-1 to TRBJ2-5, with D possibly TRBD2 on 6 matching bases. The CDR3 loop spans 13 amino acids. Germline V lookup: CDR1 SQVTM, CDR2 ANQGSEA. The CDR3 spells CSVGGGPGESQYF. The CDR3 DNA reads as TGCAGCGTTGGTGGAGGGCCGGGAGAGTCCCAGTACTTC.

This chain joins TRBV19 and TRBJ2-1, with TRBD1 matching over 9 bases. Germline V gives CDR1 LNHDA, CDR2 SQIVND (reference sequence). V lost 10 bases, J lost 6 bases, and 7 bases stayed unmatched. The length of the CDR3 is 13 residues. The CDR3: CATGDRVSNEQFF. The CDR3 nucleotides read TGTGCCACTGGGGACAGGGTGTCCAATGAGCAGTTCTTC.